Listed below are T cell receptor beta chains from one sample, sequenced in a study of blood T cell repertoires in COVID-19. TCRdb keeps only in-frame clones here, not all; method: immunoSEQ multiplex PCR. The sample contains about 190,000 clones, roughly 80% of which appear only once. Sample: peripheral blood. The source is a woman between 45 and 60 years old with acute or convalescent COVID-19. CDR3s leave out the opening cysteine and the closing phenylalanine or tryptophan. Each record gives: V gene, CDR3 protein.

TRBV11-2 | ASSLIMASPLRGYEQY
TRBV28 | ASSPSAGSYEQY
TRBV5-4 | ASSLIGTGYNEQF
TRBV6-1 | ASRTPALNTGELF
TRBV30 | AWSAGTGGYSPLH
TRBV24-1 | ATRQTAANYGYT
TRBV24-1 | ATRGTSTDTQY
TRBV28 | ASSQRDRGRTNEKLF
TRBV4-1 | ASSQDQKRGITDTQY
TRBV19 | ASSIDSRNTEAF
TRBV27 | ASSLRHGKDTQY
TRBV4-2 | ASSPIGGGAQAGELF
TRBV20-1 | SASETGGPSSGNTIY
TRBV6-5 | ASLKGAGRNTIY
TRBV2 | ASSFSDRSNTGELF
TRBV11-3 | ASSVDRANEQF
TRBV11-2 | ASSSGQGKNQPQH
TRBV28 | ASSSPGQRAHYGYT
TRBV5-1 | ASSLETGASQEQY